The present TCR beta chain was sequenced within a study of CD8+CD57+ T cells in acquired aplastic anemia. In the study overall: Sorted CD4+ and CD8+ cell DNA averaged around 3 ug. Regarding the study as a whole: It was found that 25 to 35 CD8+ CDR3 sequences were shared between patients and controls.

Individuals selected for sequencing had exhibited CD8+CD57+ cell expansion on flow cytometry. Each patient carried a diagnosis of severe acquired aplastic anemia. Blood was sampled before the patients had received any therapy. Both TCR beta VDJ combination and CDR3 sequence profiling were carried out. Genomic DNA was the template for this profiling. TCRdb used MiXCR to reprocess the reads, holding one entry per CDR3 protein. In the table there are fewer than 85,000 distinct CDR3 sequences, roughly three quarters of which are singletons. This CDR3 spans 14 amino acids. Germline V lookup: CDR1 LNHDA, CDR2 SQIVND (reference sequence). Trimming removed 5 bases at V and 8 bases at J, with 18 bases between. On this clonotype itself: Its cognate antigen is unknown.

The sequence was obtained from a human donor with aplastic anemia. Specimen: sorted CD4+, CD8+, or CD8+CD57+ T cells (not recorded which) from PBMCs. The J gene is TRBJ1-2, the V gene TRBV19; D not certain. The CDR3 region is CASSPRGGERGYTF. The DNA of the CDR3 is TGTGCCAGTAGTCCTCGGGGTGGGGAACGCGGCTACACCTTC.